This record looks at one T cell receptor beta chain sequence and its context. No antigen is known for it. It has no much larger one-base neighbor in the sample; base qualities were not kept. The data are from a study of T cells in Graves' hyperthyroidism and ophthalmopathy (dated by TCRdb to between 2019 and 2020). Some background on the complete study: Peripheral blood samples were taken at initial diagnosis, before any treatment was given. TCR V-J signatures able to tell the groups apart were searched for in a discovery cohort of 90 to 100 patients, of whom about 40 had Graves' ophthalmopathy and around 57 had stable Graves' hyperthyroidism. Whether ophthalmopathy could be predicted prospectively was tested in an independent validation cohort made up of under 20 hyperthyroidism patients plus 17 patients who later progressed to ophthalmopathy. The 95 to 100 discovery patients were randomly divided into training and test sets at a 7:3 ratio. Thyroid tissue and blood T-cell repertoires from six Graves' hyperthyroidism patients were also compared in the study. Once sampling was done, hyperthyroidism patients were given methimazole at a starting dose of 30 mg daily, whereas ophthalmopathy patients were given high-dose intravenous methylprednisolone. The paper describes TCR Vbeta CDR3 sequencing of around 140 peripheral blood samples, made up of approximately 40 ophthalmopathy patients, roughly 75 hyperthyroidism patients and 17 progressor patients.

Study-wide conclusions, independent of this receptor: In validation, the model predicted progression to ophthalmopathy with around 71% sensitivity and 72% to 85% specificity, a median of 6.5 months before onset. A model built on a 13 V-J signature distinguished ophthalmopathy from stable hyperthyroidism, reaching around 88% sensitivity and around 81% specificity in cross-validation and 80%/75% in testing. Most expanded thyroid clonotypes (frequency above 0.001) were also detected in blood, a finding suggesting that blood repertoires may reflect thyroid immune responses. Sample size was not statistically predetermined, and blinding of investigators to group allocation was not performed.

Ophthalmopathy patients had moderately to severely active disease, with a Clinical Activity Score of 3 or more, a NOSPECS grade of 4 or more, and a disease duration of less than 3 months. The study excluded patients with uncontrolled infections, other autoimmune diseases, pregnancy or lactation. Clinical symptoms, serum thyroxine and TRAb, thyroid ultrasound, and orbital computed tomography formed the basis for the diagnoses. Ficoll-Paque density gradient centrifugation was used to isolate PBMCs from 8 to 10 ml of fresh peripheral blood. Trizol reagent was used to extract total RNA, and RNA quality was then checked on an Agilent 2100 Bioanalyzer. V is cut back by 5 bases and J by 2 bases, with 3 bases in the junction unmatched. The CDR3 spans 13 residues, from the cysteine through the phenylalanine. The read is trimmed to its CDR3 DNA, 39 bases read in frame from base 1. CDR1 and CDR2 (ENHRY, SYGVKD) derive from the germline V gene.

The TCR beta CDR3 regions were amplified from RNA transcripts. The TCR CDR3 was subjected to a first round of RT-PCR using the HTBI primer set and the Qiagen OneStep RT-PCR kit. Libraries were constructed in a second round of multiplex PCR, after which size selection and purification were performed. Sequencing of the libraries was done on an Illumina HiSeq2000 using paired-end 100 bp reads. The authors processed their data as follows. Raw data were processed with SOAPnuke, discarding reads with adapters, uncalled bases, mean Phred below 15, or no exact constant-primer or identifier match. High-quality paired reads were merged with COPE v1.2.5, and unique nucleotide sequences were defined as clonotypes. MiTCR v1.1 was used to align the clonotypes against IMGT TRBV, TRBD and TRBJ reference segments. Only V-J combinations with frequency above 0.0001, covering roughly 99% of repertoires, were analysed. A TCS score was defined as the ratio between F50 (clonal expansion) and ExV (chaos), using BLOSUM62-based TCRdist between CDR3 peptides within each V-J. Welch's t-statistics and random forest reduced fewer than 600 V-J features to roughly 13, which were used in a naive Bayes classifier (R e1071). TCRdb took the public reads, trimmed them with fastp at Q25, ran MiXCR for clone calling and kept in-frame beta chains. Every distinct CDR3 protein forms one entry, paired with its most common genes and DNA. These V and J calls rely on TCRdb rather than the paper's analysis. The sample profile shows more than 500,000 distinct CDR3 sequences; approximately 16% of them were found once. The biggest ten clones account for 25% to 30% of the sample.

This receptor was obtained from a woman aged 25-40 years with Graves' ophthalmopathy. The sequence joins TRBV10-3 to TRBJ2-7, with 7 junctional bases fitting TRBD2. The sequenced material came from blood. The DNA sequence follows: TGTGCCATCAGTCCTAGCGGAACCTACGAGCAGTACTTC. Protein translation: CAISPSGTYEQYF.